The sample holds a few counts of the clone carrying this T cell receptor beta chain. Its specificity is unknown. This record belongs to a study of beta chain features in type 1 diabetes. Study-level points and caveats: When Type 1 diabetes patients were examined, their TCRB CDR3s proved moderately but significantly shorter in all four CD4+ subsets.

The entirety of the isolated RNA underwent reverse transcription, so expressed TCRB transcripts were sequenced. TCRdb keeps only in-frame clones here, not all; method: immunoSEQ multiplex PCR. Of over 150,000 clones detected, 10% appear once; the ten largest clones hold around 0.5%. This CDR3 region has 13 residues. V was pared by 7 bases and J by 4 bases, with 10 bases between. In germline, CDR1 is SNHLY, CDR2 FYNNEI. The sequencing sample was made of central memory CD4+ T cells from blood. This rearrangement joins TRBV2 to TRBJ1-4; D is perhaps TRBD1 (5 bases). This TCR derives from a man aged 25-45 years with type 1 diabetes. In DNA, the CDR3 is TGTGCCAGCATTGGACACGATAATGAAAAACTGTTTTTT. It specifies CASIGHDNEKLFF.